This TCR beta chain emerged from a study of blood T cells in healthy people across ages. This clonotype turned up a few times. Its antigen is not identified. Then a second PCR, running roughly 7 to 11 cycles, was carried out with a sample-barcoded 5' primer and a J-beta primer mix. Every cDNA molecule bore a tag from a template-switch adaptor containing 12 random nucleotides. One entry per CDR3 protein, called by TCRdb with MiXCR from the 5' RACE reads. The sample carries 1.2 million to 1.5 million distinct CDR3 sequences, 55% to 75% recorded once. Healthy Caucasian individuals from Russia aged roughly 6 to 95 served as donors. Study observations and caveats: A roughly linear fall in TCR beta diversity per million T cells was seen with increasing age. Unsorted PBMC input precluded a conclusive naive versus antigen-experienced comparison.

Sequencing was carried out using blood. This receptor was obtained from a man younger than 30 in good health.

The CDR3 DNA reads TGTGCCAGCAGTCGTTCAACGACTAGCGAGGCGCAGTTCTTC. Its protein is CASSRSTTSEAQFF. The V gene is TRBV6-4, the J gene TRBJ2-1; 8 bases align to TRBD2. The CDR3 covers 14 residues. The trim removed 5 bases at V and 12 bases at J, leaving 12 bases unmatched. The V gene's germline CDR1 is MRHNA and CDR2 SNTAGT.